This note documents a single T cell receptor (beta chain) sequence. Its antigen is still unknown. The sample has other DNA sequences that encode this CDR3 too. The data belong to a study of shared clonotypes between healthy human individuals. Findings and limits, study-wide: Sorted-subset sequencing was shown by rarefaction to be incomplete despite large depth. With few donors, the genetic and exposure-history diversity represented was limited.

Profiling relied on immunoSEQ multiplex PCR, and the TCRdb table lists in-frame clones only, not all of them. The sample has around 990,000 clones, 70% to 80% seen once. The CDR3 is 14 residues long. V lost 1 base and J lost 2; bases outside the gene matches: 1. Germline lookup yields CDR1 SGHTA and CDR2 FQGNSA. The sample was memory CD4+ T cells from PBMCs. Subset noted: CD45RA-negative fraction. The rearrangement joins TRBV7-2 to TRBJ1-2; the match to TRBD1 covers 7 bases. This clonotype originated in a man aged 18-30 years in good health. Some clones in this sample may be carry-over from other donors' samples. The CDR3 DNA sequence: TGTGCCAGCAGCTTAGACAGGGGAAACTATGGCTACACCTTC. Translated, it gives CASSLDRGNYGYTF.